This record looks at one T cell receptor (beta chain) sequence and its context. Repertoires were generated with immunoSEQ multiplex PCR, while TCRdb's copy carries only in-frame clones and drops some. This sample has over 120,000 clones, with about 79% found just once. The data belong to a study of blood T cell repertoires in COVID-19. The wider study: The cDNA or gDNA used as material had been derived from T cells, B-cell-depleted T cells, or PBMCs.

Unmatched junction bases numbered 10, after V lost 4 bases and J lost 2 bases. This CDR3 contains 16 residues. Per the germline V gene, CDR1 is SGHNT and CDR2 is YYREEE (reference sequence). This TCR was recovered from an elderly woman with acute or convalescent COVID-19. Sequences were obtained from peripheral blood. V and J are TRBV5-4 and TRBJ2-3; TRBD2 agrees at 7 bases. Written as DNA, the CDR3 is TGTGCCAGCAGCCCCGCCGGGGGGTTAGCCACAGATACGCAGTATTTT. This sequence encodes CASSPAGGLATDTQYF.